Included here is one T cell receptor beta chain sequence, with context. Profiled with immunoSEQ multiplex PCR; TCRdb holds only in-frame clones, not every one. The sample holds over 200,000 clones, about 80% seen once. The data were taken from a study of blood T cell repertoires in COVID-19. Study as a whole: The cDNA or gDNA used as material had been derived from T cells, B-cell-depleted T cells, or PBMCs.

V gave up 8 bases and J gave up 7 bases, with 21 bases separating them. This CDR3 comprises 16 residues. Germline V lookup: CDR1 LGHNA, CDR2 YNFKEQ. This TCR was sampled from a man in his forties or fifties who had recovered from COVID-19. Input material: PBMCs or T cells enriched from blood (not recorded which). The chain carries TRBV4-2 and TRBJ1-6; D might be TRBD1 (6 bases). The CDR3 nucleotides read TGTGCCAGCGGCCTGGGGGGGGAAGGGGGAAATTCACCCCTCCACTTT. Its translation is CASGLGGEGGNSPLHF.